Each of the 32 T cell receptor beta chains below was sequenced from the same sample in a study of molecular identifiers for immune sequencing clone quantification. TCRdb passed the PCR reads through MiXCR, listing each CDR3 protein once. This table has fewer than 45,000 distinct CDR3 sequences, about 18% appearing once. Sequencing was done on a sample of naive CD8+ T cells from blood, with Jurkat cell RNA spiked in. Sample subset: FACS-sorted CD8+CD4-CCR7+CD45RA+ naive T cells. The origin of the receptors is a human donor in good health. Some libraries in this study had Jurkat cell RNA spiked in.

This clonotype is medium-sized by share. J is TRBJ2-4 and V is TRBV6-5, with no clear D. CDR3 length equals 11 residues. Germline-derived CDR1 and CDR2 are MNHEY and SVGAGI. V was trimmed by 7 bases and J by 1 base, leaving 2 bases between them. The CDR3 reads CASIAKNIQYF. CDR3 nucleotides: TGTGCCAGCATTGCCAAAAACATTCAGTACTTC.

Concerning this clonotype itself: The final CDR3 position lacks the conserved phenylalanine or tryptophan, pointing to a likely read error. The chain has TRBV20-1 and TRBJ2-7; perhaps TRBD2 as D (6 bases). Germline V lookup: CDR1 DFQATT, CDR2 SNEGSKA (reference sequence). The CDR3 contains 14 residues. The CDR3 region is CGASGGTPTYEQYL. The CDR3 bases are TGCGGTGCTAGTGGGGGGACTCCTACCTACGAGCAGTACCTC.

The chain carries TRBV12-3 or TRBV12-4 and TRBJ1-1; D remains unclear. The CDR3 length is 13 residues. V was clipped by 5 bases and J by 4 bases, with 11 bases between them. Written as DNA, the CDR3 is TGTGCCAGCAGTCCCGGGGTTTCCACTGAAGCTTTCTTT. Its protein product is CASSPGVSTEAFF.

This clonotype has a count of ten or more. V gene TRBV13 combines with J gene TRBJ2-3, with D uncertain. The CDR3 has 16 amino acids. Germline loops: CDR1 PRHDT, CDR2 FYEKMQ (reference sequence). Trimming cost V 5 bases and J 2 bases, with 17 bases left between them. This CDR3 reads CASSRSEAGYTDTQYF. The CDR3 DNA reads TGTGCCAGCAGCAGAAGCGAGGCCGGGTACACAGATACGCAGTATTTT. Full variable domain (missing parts from reference TRBV13 and TRBJ2-3): AAGVIQSPRHLIKEKRETATLKCYPIPRHDTVYWYQQGPGQDPQFLISFYEKMQSDKGSIPDRFSAQQFSDYHSELNMSSLELGDSALYFCASSRSEAGYTDTQYFGPGTRLTVL.

Only a few counts were recorded for this clonotype. A much larger clonotype is one base distant, so this may be a read error. V is TRBV20-1 and J is TRBJ2-7; the D gene could be TRBD1 or TRBD2 (5 bases each). In germline, CDR1 is DFQATT, CDR2 SNEGSKA (reference sequence). The CDR3 is made up of 14 amino acids. V lost 1 base and J 7 bases, leaving 17 bases between the germline ends. The CDR3 region is CSARGAGVGAEQYF. The CDR3 DNA sequence: TGCAGTGCTAGAGGGGCGGGTGTTGGGGCGGAGCAGTACTTC.

V usage is TRBV4-1 and J usage is TRBJ2-2; perhaps TRBD2 as D (5 bases). CDR3 length: 14 residues. CDR1 is MGHRA, CDR2 YSYEKL, per germline. V dropped 0 bases and J dropped 5 bases, with 7 bases sitting between them. The CDR3 DNA sequence: TGCGCCAGCAGCCAAGAACTAGGAACCGGGGAGCTGTTTTTT. It specifies CASSQELGTGELFF.

This clonotype was detected many times. This chain joins TRBV9 and TRBJ1-4; the D gene is possibly TRBD1 (6 bases). The length of the CDR3 is 16 residues. Germline V gene data show CDR1 as SGDLS and CDR2 as YYNGEE. V was shortened by 3 bases and J by 0 bases, with 12 bases between the two germline ends. The CDR3 loop reads CASSEGDTATNEKLFF. CDR3 nucleotide sequence: TGTGCCAGCAGCGAGGGGGACACCGCAACTAATGAAAAACTGTTTTTT. The variable domain in full, completed from reference TRBV9 and TRBJ1-4, reads DSGVTQTPKHLITATGQRVTLRCSPRSGDLSVYWYQQSLDQGLQFLIQYYNGEERAKGNILERFSAQQFPDLHSELNLSSLELGDSALYFCASSEGDTATNEKLFFGSGTQLSVL.

This clonotype was seen repeatedly, ten times or more. V usage is TRBV20-1 and J usage is TRBJ2-3, with a tentative D call TRBD1 (6 bases). There are 12 residues in the CDR3. V was clipped by 0 bases and J by 12 bases, with 13 bases between them. CDR1 DFQATT and CDR2 SNEGSKA come from the germline V gene (reference sequence). The CDR3 spells CSAREGQGNQYF. CDR3 DNA: TGCAGTGCTAGAGAAGGGCAGGGGAATCAGTATTTT.

For this clonotype: This may arise from a read error, as a much more abundant clone is one base away. The chain employs TRBV5-3 and TRBJ2-7; D tentatively reads TRBD1 or TRBD2 (6 bases each). TRBV5-3 is identified as an open reading frame with a role that is uncertain. The germline V and J ends were trimmed by 8 bases and 2 bases, with 17 bases remaining between them. CDR3 length equals 14 residues. The CDR3 reads CASGLRGRAYEQYF. CDR3 DNA: TGTGCCAGCGGCTTACGGGGGCGCGCCTACGAGCAGTACTTC.

With regard to this clonotype: A much larger clone is a single base away; this may be a read error. The V gene is TRBV29-1, the J gene TRBJ1-4, with D hard to call. Trimming cost V 0 bases and J 12 bases, with 14 bases left between them. The CDR3 is 13 amino acids. Germline V CDR1 and CDR2: SQVTM, ANQGSEA. The CDR3 DNA sequence: TGCAGCGTTGAAGATAGCGGGCCAGAAGAACTGTTTTTT. Translated: CSVEDSGPEELFF.

This clonotype was recorded at least ten times. V is TRBV20-1 and J is TRBJ2-3, with D unresolved. Trimming left V 2 bases short and J 1 base short, with 7 bases between. CDR1 DFQATT and CDR2 SNEGSKA come from the germline V gene (reference sequence). This CDR3 comprises 13 residues. CDR3 sequence: CSARPQRTDTQYF. The CDR3 bases are TGCAGTGCTAGACCACAGCGCACAGATACGCAGTATTTT.

This clonotype showed up many times. The junction departs from germline at one end; a sequencing error may be responsible. The CDR3 spells CPSSLLTGQETQYF. The CDR3 DNA reads as TGCCCCAGCAGCCTCTTGACAGGCCAAGAGACCCAGTACTTC. The V and J genes are TRBV5-1 and TRBJ2-5; TRBD1 might be the D (6 bases). The CDR3 extends over 14 amino acids. Germline V gene lookup returns CDR1 SGHRS and CDR2 YFSETQ.

Points on this clonotype: A much larger clone lies one base from this, so it may be a read error. The genes are TRBV28 and TRBJ2-6; a weak D match, TRBD2 (6 bases). Looked up from germline, CDR1 is MDHEN and CDR2 is SYDVKM. V lost 5 bases and J lost 3, with 11 bases in between. The CDR3 covers 15 residues. CDR3 DNA: TGTGCCAGCAGTCCGTGGGGGGATGGGGCCAACGTCCTGACTTTC. As protein: CASSPWGDGANVLTF.

With respect to this clonotype: A much larger clone is a single base away; this may be a read error. The rearrangement joins TRBV6-5 to TRBJ1-1; D gene uncertain. Germline lookup yields CDR1 MNHEY and CDR2 SVGAGI. The CDR3 is 14 residues long. The CDR3 loop is CASGYYLGNTEAFF. CDR3 DNA: TGTGCCAGCGGTTACTATTTGGGGAACACTGAAGCTTTCTTT.

This clonotype was picked up many times. The chain couples TRBV24-1 to TRBJ2-3, with TRBD2 matching 7 bases. The V gene end was trimmed by 9 bases and the J gene end by 1 base; junction bases not matched to a gene: 3. The CDR3 contains 13 residues. Germline V lookup: CDR1 KGHDR, CDR2 SFDVKD. The chain's CDR3 is CATSAGRTDTQYF. The CDR3 DNA reads as TGTGCCACCTCAGCGGGGCGCACAGATACGCAGTATTTT.

The chain joins TRBV7-9 to TRBJ2-1, with unresolved D. Germline V gene lookup returns CDR1 SEHNR and CDR2 FQNEAQ (reference sequence). The CDR3 totals 13 residues. Trimming removed 1 base at V and 5 bases at J, with 6 bases between. DNA for the CDR3: TGTGCCAGCAGCTTAGTTGCTAACAATGAGCAGTTCTTC. Protein product: CASSLVANNEQFF.

Concerning this clonotype: One base away lies a much larger clone, so this may be a sequencing read error. V is TRBV4-3 and J is TRBJ2-1, with 8 bases lining up with TRBD2. The CDR3 spans 13 residues. CDR1 LGHNA and CDR2 YSLEER come from the germline V gene. CDR3 sequence reads: CPSSQRLAHEQFF. CDR3 DNA: TGCCCCAGCAGCCAAAGACTAGCGCATGAGCAGTTCTTC.

This clonotype was counted ten times or more. The chain joins TRBV20-1 to TRBJ1-1, with 8 bases aligning to TRBD1. Germline trimming cut 6 bases from V and 4 bases from J; bases unmatched to any gene: 10. The CDR3 covers 14 residues. Germline CDR1 reads DFQATT; CDR2 reads SNEGSKA (reference sequence). The CDR3 DNA reads TGCAGTGCACGGATGACAGGGGTAGGCACTGAAGCTTTCTTT. Amino acids: CSARMTGVGTEAFF.

On this clonotype itself: A read error is likely, as this CDR3 ends without the conserved phenylalanine or tryptophan. The limits of the CDR3 on the DNA are not certain, so only TCRdb's listed CDR3 is given. The rearrangement joins TRBV20-1 to TRBJ2-4; the D call TRBD1 from the table was never checked on the DNA. Counting both end residues, the CDR3 totals 16 amino acids. CDR1 is DFQATT and CDR2 is SNEGSKA in the germline V gene (reference sequence). CDR3 sequence: CSAPTPGPTTKNIQDS.

This clonotype was counted many times. The J gene is TRBJ2-5, the V gene TRBV7-2; either TRBD1 or TRBD2 may supply D (6 bases each). The CDR3 spans 14 residues. Trimming left V 1 base short and J 5 bases short, with 11 bases between. Germline assignment: CDR1 SGHTA and CDR2 FQGNSA. The CDR3, as DNA: TGTGCCAGCAGCTTAGTCGGGGGCGCGGAGACCCAGTACTTC. Protein: CASSLVGGAETQYF.

This clonotype has at least ten counts. V is TRBV13 and J is TRBJ1-1; 11 nucleotides match TRBD1. The CDR3 extends over 16 amino acids. V gave up 5 bases and J gave up 10 bases; unmatched junction bases: 15. The germline CDR1 and CDR2 sequences are PRHDT and FYEKMQ (reference sequence). CDR3 DNA: TGTGCCAGCAGCCCGACCCCGGGACAGGGGGAGGTCGTAGCTTTCTTT. As protein: CASSPTPGQGEVVAFF.

This chain joins TRBV19 and TRBJ1-5; D is uncertain. CDR3 length: 13 residues. Deletions cut 3 bases from V and 5 bases from J, with 8 bases between. In germline, CDR1 is LNHDA, CDR2 SQIVND (reference sequence). This CDR3 is CASSIASYQPQHF. CDR3 nucleotide sequence: TGTGCCAGTAGTATTGCCAGCTATCAGCCCCAGCATTTT.

This clonotype was counted at least ten times. The V call is TRBV20-1, the J call TRBJ2-3; D not certain. The CDR3 consists of 16 residues. Germline CDR1 and CDR2: DFQATT and SNEGSKA (reference sequence). The V gene lost 0 bases and the J gene lost 2 bases, with 15 bases spanning the gap. Here the CDR3 DNA reads TGCAGTGCTAGAGATCCGGACCAATTCGACACAGATACGCAGTATTTT. This gives the protein CSARDPDQFDTDTQYF.

There are a few counts of this clonotype. This sequence joins TRBV12-3 or TRBV12-4 and TRBJ2-1; D call uncertain. This CDR3 has 13 amino acids. The ends were cut back, 6 bases at V and 8 bases at J, with 14 bases in the middle. The CDR3 coding sequence is TGTGCCAGCAGAACCGGGCCCGTCGATGAGCAGTTCTTC. Translation: CASRTGPVDEQFF.

This clonotype appeared many times. The chain is built from TRBV15 and TRBJ2-5; no definite D call. Germline CDR1 is LNHNV and CDR2 is YYDKDF (reference sequence). The CDR3 is 14 amino acids. Trimming shortened V by 1 base and J by 1 base, and 7 bases separated the two germline ends. The CDR3 DNA reads TGTGCCACCAGCAGAGTCCCCTCCCAAGAGACCCAGTACTTC. This translates into CATSRVPSQETQYF. Supplemented by reference TRBV15 and TRBJ2-5, the full variable domain reads DAMVIQNPRYQVTQFGKPVTLSCSQTLNHNVMYWYQQKSSQAPKLLFHYYDKDFNNEADTPDNFQSRRPNTSFCFLDIRSPGLGDTAMYLCATSRVPSQETQYFGPGTRLLVL.

Many counts were recorded for this clonotype. This chain links TRBV2 with TRBJ1-2; D perhaps matches TRBD1 (6 bases). CDR1 is SNHLY and CDR2 is FYNNEI in the germline V gene. The CDR3 extends over 15 amino acids. The germline V and J ends were trimmed by 2 bases and 4 bases, with 14 bases remaining between them. DNA for the CDR3: TGTGCCAGCAGTGAACCGTTCCAGGGGACCTATGGCTACACCTTC. Its protein is CASSEPFQGTYGYTF. Full variable domain (outside the CDR3, taken from reference TRBV2 and TRBJ1-2): EPEVTQTPSHQVTQMGQEVILRCVPISNHLYFYWYRQILGQKVEFLVSFYNNEISEKSEIFDDQFSVERPDGSNFTLKIRSTKLEDSAMYFCASSEPFQGTYGYTFGSGTRLTVV.

This clonotype appeared many times. The chain links TRBV7-2 to TRBJ2-1, with D perhaps matching TRBD1 or TRBD2 (6 bases each). V lost 5 bases and J 8 bases, leaving 16 bases between the germline ends. The CDR3 covers 14 residues. Germline CDR1 reads SGHTA; CDR2 reads FQGNSA. CDR3 sequence (DNA): TGTGCCAGCAGCCCCCTGTACGGGGGCCATGAGCAGTTCTTC. It codes for CASSPLYGGHEQFF.

This clonotype was detected many times. The chain employs TRBV27 and TRBJ2-5; D remains unclear. The germline V and J ends were trimmed by 6 bases and 4 bases, with 15 bases remaining between them. Germline assignment: CDR1 MNHEY and CDR2 SMNVEV (reference sequence). The CDR3 covers 14 residues. For the CDR3, the DNA is TGTGCCAGCAGCCCGGGCGGCCAGTTAGAGACCCAGTACTTC. As protein: CASSPGGQLETQYF.

The CDR3: CASSLGGATQYF. As DNA, the CDR3 is TGTGCCAGCAGTTTAGGGGGGGCTACGCAGTATTTT. The J gene is TRBJ2-3, the V gene TRBV12-3 or TRBV12-4, with D perhaps assigned TRBD1 or TRBD2 (6 bases each). V dropped 1 base and J dropped 8 bases, with 7 bases sitting between them. CDR3 size: 12 residues.

This clonotype was detected many times. The CDR3 DNA reads as TGTGCCAGCAGCCGCGAGGGGATTGAAGCTTTCTTT. It is translated as CASSREGIEAFF. V is TRBV7-9 and J is TRBJ1-1; weak D call: TRBD1 (5 bases). Trimming took off 5 bases at V and 7 bases at J, with 11 bases between the two ends. Looked up from germline, CDR1 is SEHNR and CDR2 is FQNEAQ (reference sequence). This CDR3 is built from 12 residues. The full variable domain, completed using reference TRBV7-9 and TRBJ1-1, is DTGVSQNPRHKITKRGQNVTFRCDPISEHNRLYWYRQTLGQGPEFLTYFQNEAQLEKSRLLSDRFSAERPKGSFSTLEIQRTEQGDSAMYLCASSREGIEAFFGQGTRLTVV.

The chain carries TRBV30 and TRBJ2-1; 12 nucleotides agree with TRBD1. This CDR3 spans 14 amino acids. Germline CDR1 GTSNPN, CDR2 SVGIG (reference sequence). J gave up 8 bases and V 4 bases, and 6 bases lay outside the gene matches. For the CDR3, the DNA is TGTGCCTGGAAAGGGACAGGGGGCTTGGATGAGCAGTTCTTC. This gives the protein CAWKGTGGLDEQFF.

The sample holds many counts of this clonotype. This chain connects TRBV4-1 to TRBJ2-7; 8 bases align to TRBD1. Trimming at V came to 0 bases and at J to 4 bases, leaving 5 bases not matched to a gene. Germline CDR1 is MGHRA and CDR2 is YSYEKL. The CDR3 extends over 15 amino acids. The CDR3 bases are TGCGCCAGCAGCCAAGATCTTCGGGACAGGTACGAGCAGTACTTC. Translating gives CASSQDLRDRYEQYF.